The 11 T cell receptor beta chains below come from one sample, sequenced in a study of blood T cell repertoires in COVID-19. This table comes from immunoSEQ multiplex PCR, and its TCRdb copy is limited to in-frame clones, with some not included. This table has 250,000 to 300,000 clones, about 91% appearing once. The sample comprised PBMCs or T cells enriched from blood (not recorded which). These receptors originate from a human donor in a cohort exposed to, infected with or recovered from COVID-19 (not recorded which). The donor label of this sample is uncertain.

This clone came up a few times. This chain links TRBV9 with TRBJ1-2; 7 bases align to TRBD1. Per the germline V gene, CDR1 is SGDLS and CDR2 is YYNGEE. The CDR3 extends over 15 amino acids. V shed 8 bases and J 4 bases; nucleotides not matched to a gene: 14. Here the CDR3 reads CASLSSSGGSYGYTF. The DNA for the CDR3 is TGTGCCAGTCTTTCCTCATCAGGGGGTAGCTATGGCTACACCTTC.

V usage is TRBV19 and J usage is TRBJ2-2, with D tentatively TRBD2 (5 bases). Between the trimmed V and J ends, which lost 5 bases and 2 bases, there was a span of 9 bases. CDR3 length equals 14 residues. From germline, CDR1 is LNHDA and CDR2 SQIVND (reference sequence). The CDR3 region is CASSPGKNTGELFF. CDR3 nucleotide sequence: TGTGCCAGTAGTCCCGGGAAAAACACCGGGGAGCTGTTTTTT.

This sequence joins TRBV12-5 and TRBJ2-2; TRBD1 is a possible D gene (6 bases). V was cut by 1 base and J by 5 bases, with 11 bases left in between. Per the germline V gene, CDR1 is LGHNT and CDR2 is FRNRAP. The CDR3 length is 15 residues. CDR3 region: CASGLDRVATGELFF. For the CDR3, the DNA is TGTGCTAGTGGTTTGGACAGGGTGGCTACCGGGGAGCTGTTTTTT.

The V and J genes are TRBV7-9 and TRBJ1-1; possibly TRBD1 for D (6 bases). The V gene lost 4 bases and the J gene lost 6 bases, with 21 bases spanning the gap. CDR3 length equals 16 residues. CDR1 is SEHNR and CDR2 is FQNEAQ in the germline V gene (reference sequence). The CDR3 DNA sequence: TGTGCCAGCAGCTCCGGACAGAGGGCCCTAGGGCCTGAAGCTTTCTTT. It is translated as CASSSGQRALGPEAFF.

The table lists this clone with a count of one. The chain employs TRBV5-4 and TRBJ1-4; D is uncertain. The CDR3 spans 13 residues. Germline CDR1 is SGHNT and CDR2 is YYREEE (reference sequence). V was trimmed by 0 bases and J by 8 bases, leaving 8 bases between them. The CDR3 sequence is CASSLGAGEKLFF. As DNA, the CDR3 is TGTGCCAGCAGCTTGGGGGCTGGCGAAAAACTGTTTTTT.

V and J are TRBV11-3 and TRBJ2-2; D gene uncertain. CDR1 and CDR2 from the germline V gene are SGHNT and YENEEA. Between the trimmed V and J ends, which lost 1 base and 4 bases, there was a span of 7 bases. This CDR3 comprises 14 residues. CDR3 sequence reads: CASSLAAGTGELFF. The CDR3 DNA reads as TGTGCCAGCAGCTTAGCCGCAGGCACCGGGGAGCTGTTTTTT.

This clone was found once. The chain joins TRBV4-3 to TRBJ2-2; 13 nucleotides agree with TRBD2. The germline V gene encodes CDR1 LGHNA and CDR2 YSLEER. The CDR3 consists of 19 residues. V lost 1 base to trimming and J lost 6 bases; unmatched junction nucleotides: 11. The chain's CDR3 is CASSQGRTSGGAEAGELFF. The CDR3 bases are TGCGCCAGCAGCCAAGGGAGAACTAGCGGGGGGGCGGAGGCCGGGGAGCTGTTTTTT.

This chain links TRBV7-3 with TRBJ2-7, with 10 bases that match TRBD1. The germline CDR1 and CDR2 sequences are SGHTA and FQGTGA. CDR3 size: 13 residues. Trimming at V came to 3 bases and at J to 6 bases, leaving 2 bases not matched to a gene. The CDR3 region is CASSFGQGGEQYF. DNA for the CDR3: TGTGCCAGCAGCTTCGGACAGGGGGGCGAGCAGTACTTC.

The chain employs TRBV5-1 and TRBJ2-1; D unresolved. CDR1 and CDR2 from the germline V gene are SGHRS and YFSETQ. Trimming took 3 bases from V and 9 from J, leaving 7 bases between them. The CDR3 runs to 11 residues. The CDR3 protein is CASSSVAEQFF. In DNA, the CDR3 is TGCGCCAGCAGCTCGGTTGCTGAGCAGTTCTTC.

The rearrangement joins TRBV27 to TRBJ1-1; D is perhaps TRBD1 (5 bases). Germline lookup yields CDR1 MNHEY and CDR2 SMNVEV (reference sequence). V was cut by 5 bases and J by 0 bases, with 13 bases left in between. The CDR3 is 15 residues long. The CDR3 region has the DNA TGTGCCAGCAGTCCGCTTACGACAGTGAACACTGAAGCTTTCTTT. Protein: CASSPLTTVNTEAFF.

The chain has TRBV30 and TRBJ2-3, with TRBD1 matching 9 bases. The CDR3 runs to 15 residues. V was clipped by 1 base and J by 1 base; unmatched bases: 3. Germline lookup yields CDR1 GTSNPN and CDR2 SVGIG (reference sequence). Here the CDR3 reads CAWSGDRDGTDTQYF. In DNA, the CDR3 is TGTGCCTGGAGTGGGGACAGGGACGGCACAGATACGCAGTATTTT.